These 20 T cell receptor beta chains were sequenced from one sample in a study of cytomegalovirus exposure and HLA in healthy donors. In the PCR, 60 Vbeta and 13 Jbeta primers were used. Clones were read by immunoSEQ multiplex PCR, and TCRdb kept only the in-frame ones, dropping some. The table lists 170,000 or so clones, approximately 82% of them singletons. The specimen sequenced was PBMCs. The receptors derive from a young woman in good health and CMV-seronegative.

Points on this clone: The junction differs from germline at one of its ends, possibly a read error. This chain links TRBV5-4 with TRBJ2-6, with D perhaps matching TRBD1 (5 bases). The CDR3 sequence is 19 residues long. Germline-derived CDR1 and CDR2 are SGHNT and YYREEE (reference sequence). The CDR3 region has the DNA TGTGCCAGCAGCTTGTTGGTCGGAGACAGTTTCTCTGGGGCCAACGGCCTGACTTTC. This gives the protein CASSLLVGDSFSGANGLTF.

This rearrangement joins TRBV28 to TRBJ2-7; TRBD2 agrees at 9 bases. CDR1 is MDHEN, CDR2 SYDVKM, per germline. The CDR3 has 15 amino acids. Losses at the gene ends were 7 bases for V and 4 bases for J; bases not matched to a gene: 11. CDR3 sequence (DNA): TGTGCCAGCACCGGGCCGGGACTAGCAGTATACGAGCAGTACTTC. Translation: CASTGPGLAVYEQYF.

J is TRBJ2-1 and V is TRBV6-5; no firm D call. The CDR3 extends over 15 amino acids. The germline CDR1 and CDR2 sequences are MNHEY and SVGAGI. V dropped 8 bases and J dropped 1 base, with 15 bases sitting between them. The CDR3 loop is CASVGYSTSYNEQFF. The CDR3 DNA sequence: TGTGCCAGCGTTGGGTACAGCACTTCCTACAATGAGCAGTTCTTC.

The chain couples TRBV10-1 to TRBJ2-3; 9 nucleotides agree with TRBD1. V was pared by 5 bases and J by 6 bases, with 6 bases of the junction left unmatched. Germline lookup yields CDR1 WNHNN and CDR2 SYGVQD (reference sequence). CDR3 length: 14 residues. The CDR3 nucleotides read TGCGCCAGCAGTCAAGGACAGGGGTGGGATACGCAGTATTTT. As protein: CASSQGQGWDTQYF.

This chain joins TRBV15 and TRBJ1-2, with 11 bases fitting TRBD1. The CDR3 extends over 16 amino acids. Trimming at V came to 0 bases and at J to 7 bases, leaving 7 bases not matched to a gene. From germline, CDR1 is LNHNV and CDR2 YYDKDF (reference sequence). The CDR3 is CATSRDRGTGGSGYTF. The CDR3 DNA is TGTGCCACCAGCAGAGATCGGGGGACAGGGGGGTCTGGCTACACCTTC. The full variable domain, with the rest looked up from reference TRBV15 and TRBJ1-2, is DAMVIQNPRYQVTQFGKPVTLSCSQTLNHNVMYWYQQKSSQAPKLLFHYYDKDFNNEADTPDNFQSRRPNTSFCFLDIRSPGLGDTAMYLCATSRDRGTGGSGYTFGSGTRLTVV.

CDR3 loop: CASSIMPGRRDYEQYF. CDR3 in DNA: TGTGCCAGTAGTATAATGCCAGGCCGGAGGGACTACGAGCAGTACTTC. The chain recombines TRBV19 with TRBJ2-7, with D possibly matching TRBD2 (6 bases). Germline CDR1 and CDR2: LNHDA and SQIVND (reference sequence). The CDR3 has 16 residues. V lost 2 bases, J lost 3 bases, and 17 bases lay in between.

This clone appeared a single time. This chain uses TRBV19 with TRBJ2-5; TRBD1 matches at 8 bases. This CDR3 has 15 amino acids. Germline assignment: CDR1 LNHDA and CDR2 SQIVND (reference sequence). Trimming cost V 0 bases and J 2 bases; bases outside gene matches: 2. Here the CDR3 DNA reads TGTGCCAGTAGTATAGACCACAGGGGGCAAGAGACCCAGTACTTC. Translating it yields CASSIDHRGQETQYF.

The chain has TRBV19 and TRBJ1-5; 10 bases agree with TRBD1. Germline lookup yields CDR1 LNHDA and CDR2 SQIVND (reference sequence). This CDR3 spans 17 amino acids. V lost 3 bases to trimming and J lost 2 bases; unmatched junction nucleotides: 7. In DNA form, the CDR3 reads TGTGCCAGTAGTATCCGGGACAGGGGATGGGGCAATCAGCCCCAGCATTTT. Residues: CASSIRDRGWGNQPQHF.

This sequence joins TRBV23-1 and TRBJ1-5, with D maybe TRBD1 (5 bases). TRBV23-1 is an ORF; its function is uncertain. The CDR3 extends over 16 amino acids. V was cut by 6 bases and J by 0 bases, with 15 bases left in between. This CDR3 is CASRQQPGDSNQPQHF. CDR3 DNA sequence: TGCGCCAGCAGGCAACAGCCGGGGGATAGCAATCAGCCCCAGCATTTT.

This clone was seen many times. The V call is TRBV5-6, the J call TRBJ2-7; 7 bases agree with TRBD1. This CDR3 has 14 amino acids. After removal of 0 bases from V and 4 bases from J, the junction contained 4 bases not matched to a gene. Germline V lookup: CDR1 SGHDT, CDR2 YYEEEE. The chain's CDR3 is CASSLGQGRYEQYF. The DNA for the CDR3 is TGTGCCAGCAGCTTGGGACAGGGAAGGTACGAGCAGTACTTC.

The chain links TRBV5-4 to TRBJ1-2, with 7 bases that match TRBD1. The CDR3 is 15 amino acids. Trimming cost V 0 bases and J 5 bases; bases outside gene matches: 7. Per germline, CDR1 SGHNT and CDR2 YYREEE (reference sequence). The CDR3 reads CASSLDTGAGYGYTF. The CDR3 DNA is TGTGCCAGCAGCTTGGACACAGGGGCGGGTTATGGCTACACCTTC.

The chain joins TRBV7-2 to TRBJ2-5; no definite D call. The end of the DNA is better explained by TRBJ2-7, so the J call may be wrong. CDR3 length equals 11 residues. Germline CDR1 is SGHTA and CDR2 is FQGNSA. DNA of the CDR3: TGTGCCAGCAGCTCTACCTACGAGCAGTACTTC. This codes for CASSSTYEQYF.

A few counts support this clone. The chain links TRBV7-8 to TRBJ2-1; 7 nucleotides align to TRBD2. The germline V gene has CDR1 SGHVS and CDR2 FQNEAQ. Trimming removed 5 bases from V and 7 bases from J; junction bases left unmatched: 5. This CDR3 region has 13 residues. The CDR3 spells CASSGGLINEQFF. CDR3 DNA: TGTGCCAGCAGCGGGGGACTAATTAATGAGCAGTTCTTC.

This clone was detected a few times. The rearrangement joins TRBV28 to TRBJ1-5; 7 bases are a match to TRBD1. Germline-derived CDR1 and CDR2 are MDHEN and SYDVKM. V shed 9 bases and J 4 bases; nucleotides not matched to a gene: 9. The CDR3 is 14 amino acids. The DNA for the CDR3 is TGTGCCAGTGAGGGGGCAGCCTTAAATCAGCCCCAGCATTTT. Residues: CASEGAALNQPQHF.

V gene TRBV5-1 combines with J gene TRBJ2-7; D unresolved. This CDR3 has 14 residues. Trimming left V 4 bases short and J 2 bases short, with 13 bases between. The V gene's germline CDR1 is SGHRS and CDR2 YFSETQ. The CDR3 DNA reads TGCGCCAGCAGCGAGGCCGGAGTAACCTACGAGCAGTACTTC. Amino acids: CASSEAGVTYEQYF.

This rearrangement joins TRBV30 to TRBJ2-7; 14 nucleotides agree with TRBD2. The ends lost 3 bases at V and 2 bases at J; junction bases unmatched: 6. Germline CDR1 is GTSNPN and CDR2 is SVGIG (reference sequence). The CDR3 totals 16 residues. The CDR3 DNA sequence: TGTGCCTGGAGATTGGGGACTAGCGGGAGAGCCTACGAGCAGTACTTC. This sequence encodes CAWRLGTSGRAYEQYF. Full variable domain (rest looked up from reference TRBV30 and TRBJ2-7): SQTIHQWPATLVQPVGSPLSLECTVEGTSNPNLYWYRQAAGRGLQLLFYSVGIGQISSEVPQNLSASRPQDRQFILSSKKLLLSDSGFYLCAWRLGTSGRAYEQYFGPGTRLTVT.

V is TRBV28 and J is TRBJ2-7, with 10 nucleotides matching TRBD2. V lost 2 bases to trimming and J lost 2 bases; unmatched junction nucleotides: 6. Germline-derived CDR1 and CDR2 are MDHEN and SYDVKM. The CDR3 has 16 amino acids. The CDR3, as DNA: TGTGCCAGCAGTTTAAGGCGGCTAGCGGGAGCCTACGAGCAGTACTTC. Protein: CASSLRRLAGAYEQYF. The variable domain in full, with the rest retrieved from reference TRBV28 and TRBJ2-7, is DVKVTQSSRYLVKRTGEKVFLECVQDMDHENMFWYRQDPGLGLRLIYFSYDVKMKEKGDIPEGYSVSREKKERFSLILESASTNQTSMYLCASSLRRLAGAYEQYFGPGTRLTVT.

V and J are TRBV6-1 and TRBJ2-7; TRBD1 matches at 9 bases. V was pared by 2 bases and J by 6 bases, with 11 bases of the junction left unmatched. Germline lookup yields CDR1 MNHNS and CDR2 SASEGT. The CDR3 is 16 residues long. CDR3 in DNA: TGTGCCAGCAGTGAATGGGGAGGGACAGGGCTCTCCGAGCAGTACTTC. It specifies CASSEWGGTGLSEQYF.

The CDR3 here is CASTSAYEQYF. DNA for the CDR3: TGTGCCAGTACTAGCGCCTACGAGCAGTACTTC. The V call is TRBV5-4, the J call TRBJ2-7, with 7 positions matching TRBD2. CDR3 length: 11 residues. CDR1 is SGHNT, CDR2 YYREEE, per germline (reference sequence). The junction had 1 base not matched to a gene; V was cut back by 8 bases and J by 2 bases. Using reference TRBV5-4 and TRBJ2-7 for the parts outside the CDR3, the full variable domain is ETGVTQSPTHLIKTRGQQVTLRCSSQSGHNTVSWYQQALGQGPQFIFQYYREEENGRGNFPPRFSGLQFPNYSSELNVNALELDDSALYLCASTSAYEQYFGPGTRLTVT.

The genes are TRBV10-1 and TRBJ1-5; D is unresolved. Trimming pared 2 bases from V and 4 bases from J, leaving 6 bases between. The CDR3 has 13 amino acids. Germline V CDR1 and CDR2: WNHNN, SYGVQD (reference sequence). Here the CDR3 reads CASSETTNQPQHF. The CDR3, as DNA: TGCGCCAGCAGTGAGACCACAAATCAGCCCCAGCATTTT.